These T cell receptor beta chains were read from a single sample in a study of vaccination effects on CD4 cells after COVID-19. Antigen specificity for these receptors is unknown. Clones were sequenced by immunoSEQ multiplex PCR, and TCRdb holds only the in-frame ones, with some missing. The sample contains 17,000 or so clones, 70% of which appear only once. Sequenced material: CD4+ T cells from PBMCs cultured with SARS-CoV-2 spike peptides, taken after COVID-19 vaccination. These receptors came from a human donor who received a COVID-19 vaccine. Each CDR3 is given with its conserved first and last residue. The D gene is left open where the match is weak. Not every row has a clone size; where given, it reads once, few, many or a size class.

NA,TRBJ2-2,NA,TRBV5-6,TGTGCCAGCAGCTTGTTGACGGGCGGGGAGCTGTTTTTT,CASSLLTGGELFF
NA,TRBJ1-3,TRBD1,TRBV9,TGTGCCAGCAGCGTGACAGGGTTAGTGGGAAACACCATATATTTT,CASSVTGLVGNTIYF
NA,TRBJ1-6,TRBD1,TRBV7-8,TGTGCCAGCAGCCAAGGACAGGGTGGGAATTCACCCCTCCACTTT,CASSQGQGGNSPLHF
NA,TRBJ1-2,TRBD1,TRBV6-6,TGTGCCAGCAGTTACTCCCTTGACAGGGTGAATGGCTACACCTTC,CASSYSLDRVNGYTF
NA,TRBJ1-1,NA,TRBV20-1,TGCAGTGCTAATGAAGCTTTCTTT,CSANEAFF
NA,TRBJ2-2,TRBD2,TRBV19,TGTGCCAGTACCGGGACTAGCGGGGGAGTTTTGCCCGGGGAGCTGTTTTTT,CASTGTSGGVLPGELFF
NA,TRBJ2-7,TRBD1,TRBV27,TGTGCCAGCAGTTTAGGACAGGGGTTCCACGAGCAGTACTTC,CASSLGQGFHEQYF
few,TRBJ1-6,NA,TRBV6-4,TGTGCCAGCAGTGACCGGGGGCAGGGGAATTCACCCCTCCACTTT,CASSDRGQGNSPLHF
NA,TRBJ2-1,NA,TRBV7-5,TGTGCCAGAAGCCCCGTGACTAGCGGATACAATGAGCAGTTCTTC,CARSPVTSGYNEQFF
once,TRBJ2-3,TRBD2,TRBV4-1,TGCGCCAGCAGTCCGACTAGCCGCGTGGAAGATACGCAGTATTTT,CASSPTSRVEDTQYF
NA,TRBJ2-1,NA,TRBV7-9,TGTGCCAGCAGCTTAGGTGGGACACGCTACAATGAGCAGTTCTTC,CASSLGGTRYNEQFF
few,TRBJ1-2,TRBD1,TRBV5-1,TGCGCCAGCACCCAAGCCGGACAGGAGAACTATGGCTACACCTTC,CASTQAGQENYGYTF
NA,TRBJ2-1,NA,TRBV6-4,TGTGCCAGCAGTGACTCGGACAACAATGAGCAGTTCTTC,CASSDSDNNEQFF
NA,TRBJ2-7,NA,TRBV18,TGTGCCAGCTCACCACCGGCCAGGGACTACGAGCAGTACTTC,CASSPPARDYEQYF
NA,TRBJ2-3,NA,TRBV25-1,TGTGCCAGCAGCGAACGCCTGCACACGCAGTATTTT,CASSERLHTQYF
medium-sized,TRBJ1-6,TRBD1,TRBV19,TGTGCCAGTAGTATATACCCCACAGGGGGGGCGGCTAATTCACCCCTCCACTTT,CASSIYPTGGAANSPLHF
medium-sized,TRBJ1-5,NA,TRBV29-1,TGCAGCGTTGAGGGCGACTCCAATCAGCCCCAGCATTTT,CSVEGDSNQPQHF
NA,TRBJ1-5,NA,TRBV4-1,TGCGCCAGCAGCCAAGATACGGGAGGGGGTCAGCCCCAGCATTTT,CASSQDTGGGQPQHF
once,TRBJ1-5,NA,TRBV15,TGTGCCACCAGCAGAGCGGGGGGAGGCAATCAGCCCCAGCATTTT,CATSRAGGGNQPQHF
NA,TRBJ2-7,TRBD1,TRBV27,TGTGCCAGCAGTAGCCCTAGCCGGGACAGGGGAGGCGAGCAGTACTTC,CASSSPSRDRGGEQYF
NA,TRBJ2-5,NA,TRBV5-1,TGCGCCAGCAGCTTGGCTCGGTCTAGCTTTCAAGAGACCCAGTACTTC,CASSLARSSFQETQYF
NA,TRBJ1-5,NA,TRBV27,TGTGCCAGCAGTCCCCACAATCAGCCCCAGCATTTT,CASSPHNQPQHF
NA,TRBJ2-5,TRBD1,TRBV10-3,TGTGCCATCAGACCTACGGACAGGGAGGAGACCCAGTACTTC,CAIRPTDREETQYF
few,TRBJ1-1,NA,TRBV30,TGTGCCTGGAGCGTGGGGGGCCGCACTGAAGCTTTCTTT,CAWSVGGRTEAFF
NA,TRBJ2-7,NA,TRBV6-5,TGTGCCAGCAGACCGGGACAAACCTACGAGCAGTACTTC,CASRPGQTYEQYF
NA,TRBJ2-7,TRBD2,TRBV6-5,TGTGCCAGCAGAGACCTAGCGGGAGGGCCGGGCGAGCAGTACTTC,CASRDLAGGPGEQYF
NA,TRBJ1-2,TRBD1,TRBV10-3,TGTGCCATCAGTGATTGGACAGGGGGCTATGGCTACACCTTC,CAISDWTGGYGYTF
NA,TRBJ1-6,NA,TRBV18,TGTGCCAGCTCCGAATACTCCTATAATTCACCCCTCCACTTT,CASSEYSYNSPLHF
few,TRBJ1-1,NA,TRBV5-4,TGTGCCAGCAGCGCCCGGGACACTGAAGCTTTCTTT,CASSARDTEAFF
NA,TRBJ2-1,TRBD2,TRBV5-4,TGTGCCAGCAGCGTGGACCCCGGGGGGTACAATGAGCAGTTCTTC,CASSVDPGGYNEQFF
NA,TRBJ1-5,NA,TRBV2,TGTGCCAGCAGTGAAGTGGGTCAGCCCCAGCATTTT,CASSEVGQPQHF
NA,TRBJ2-1,TRBD2,TRBV5-1,TGCGCCAGCAGCTTTGGGACTAGCGATCGAGAGCAGTTCTTC,CASSFGTSDREQFF
NA,TRBJ1-1,NA,TRBV7-3,TGTGCCAGCCAGGCGGGGCCAGGACTTACTGAAGCTTTCTTT,CASQAGPGLTEAFF
NA,TRBJ2-1,NA,TRBV5-6,TGTGCCAGCAGACGGGACTTCGAGCGGTGGGAGCAGTTCTTC,CASRRDFERWEQFF
NA,TRBJ2-2,NA,TRBV18,TGTGCCAGCCTACCAAGGGGGACCGGGGAGCTGTTTTTT,CASLPRGTGELFF
NA,TRBJ1-5,NA,TRBV28,TGTGCCAGCATTGGGGGGGCGAGTCAGCCCCAGCATTTT,CASIGGASQPQHF
NA,TRBJ1-1,NA,TRBV3-1/TRBV3-2,TGTGCCAGCAGCCCAGTTCGGACAGTGAACACTGAAGCTTTCTTT,CASSPVRTVNTEAFF
NA,TRBJ2-7,NA,TRBV19,TGTGCCAGTAGCCCGGGCCTCGCTGTCGACGAGCAGTACTTC,CASSPGLAVDEQYF
NA,TRBJ2-2,NA,TRBV30,TGTGCCTGGGATTTCAGGGGCACCGGGGAGCTGTTTTTT,CAWDFRGTGELFF
NA,TRBJ1-3,NA,TRBV4-1,TGCGCCAGCAGCCATGGACCGATCTCTGGAAACACCATATATTTT,CASSHGPISGNTIYF
once,TRBJ2-7,NA,TRBV10-3,TGTGCCATCAGTGAGTCAAGGCAGTCATACGAGCAGTACTTC,CAISESRQSYEQYF
NA,TRBJ2-3,NA,TRBV21-1,TGTGCCAGCAGGCCTGGGCGGGAGCGCACAGATACGCAGTATTTT,CASRPGRERTDTQYF
NA,TRBJ1-5,NA,TRBV6-5,TGTGCCAGCAGGGGACAATCGAGTCAGCCCCAGCATTTT,CASRGQSSQPQHF
few,TRBJ1-2,NA,TRBV5-4,TGTGCCAGCAGCTTGGGGGGAGTCTTAAACTATGGCTACACCTTC,CASSLGGVLNYGYTF
NA,TRBJ1-2,NA,TRBV6-5,TGTGCCAGCAGCCCCGGTCCCGCTAGGGTCTATGGCTACACCTTC,CASSPGPARVYGYTF
NA,TRBJ2-5,TRBD2,TRBV3-1/TRBV3-2,TGTGCCAGCAGTCCCGGGGGGGGGCGAAGTTGGAAGCAGTACTTC,CASSPGGGRSWKQYF
NA,TRBJ1-2,NA,TRBV11-1,TGTGCCAGCAGCTTAACCCTTAACGGATACTACACCTTC,CASSLTLNGYYTF
NA,TRBJ2-5,TRBD2,TRBV27,TGTGCCAGCAGTGGAAGGGGACTAGCGAAAGAGACCCAGTACTTC,CASSGRGLAKETQYF
NA,TRBJ1-1,TRBD1,TRBV6-5,TGTGCCAGCAGTCCGACAGGGGGCAACACTGAAGCTTTCTTT,CASSPTGGNTEAFF
NA,TRBJ2-7,TRBD2,TRBV7-2,TGTGCCAGCAGCTATAGCGGGAGCAGGGTTGGGGAGCAGTACTTC,CASSYSGSRVGEQYF
NA,TRBJ1-2,TRBD1,TRBV6-1,TGTGCCAGCAGTGAAGGCGGGACAGGGGCTGGCTATGGCTACACCTTC,CASSEGGTGAGYGYTF
NA,TRBJ1-5,TRBD1,TRBV6-2/TRBV6-3,TGTGCCAGCAGTTACGACAGGGGGCGAGGCAATCAGCCCCAGCATTTT,CASSYDRGRGNQPQHF
NA,TRBJ2-1,TRBD2,TRBV7-9,TGTGCCAGCAGCTTAGGTCGGGGGGGTTACAATGAGCAGTTCTTC,CASSLGRGGYNEQFF
medium-sized,TRBJ1-5,TRBD1,TRBV27,TGTGCCAGCAGTCCGACGACAGGGGGTGCCAATCAGCCCCAGCATTTT,CASSPTTGGANQPQHF